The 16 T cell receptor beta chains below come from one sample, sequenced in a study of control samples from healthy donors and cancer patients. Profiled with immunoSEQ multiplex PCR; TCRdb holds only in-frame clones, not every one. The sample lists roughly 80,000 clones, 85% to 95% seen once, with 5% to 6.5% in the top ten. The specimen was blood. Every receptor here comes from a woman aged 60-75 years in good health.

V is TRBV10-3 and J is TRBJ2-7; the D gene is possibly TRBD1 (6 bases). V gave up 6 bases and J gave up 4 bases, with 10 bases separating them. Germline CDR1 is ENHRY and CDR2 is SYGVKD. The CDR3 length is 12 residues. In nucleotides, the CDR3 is TGTGCCATCAGGGGGACACCTTACGAGCAGTACTTC. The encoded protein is CAIRGTPYEQYF.

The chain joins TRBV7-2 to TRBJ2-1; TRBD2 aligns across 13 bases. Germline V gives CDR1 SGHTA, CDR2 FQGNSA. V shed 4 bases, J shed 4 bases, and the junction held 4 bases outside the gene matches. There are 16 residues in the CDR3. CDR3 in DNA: TGTGCCAGCAGCTCCACTAGCGGGAGGGTATACAATGAGCAGTTCTTC. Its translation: CASSSTSGRVYNEQFF.

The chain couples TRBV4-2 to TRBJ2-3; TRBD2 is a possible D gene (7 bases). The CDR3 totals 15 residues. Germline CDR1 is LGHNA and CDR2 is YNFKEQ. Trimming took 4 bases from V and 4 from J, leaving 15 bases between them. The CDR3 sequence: CASSPGGGSSDTQYF. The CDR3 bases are TGTGCCAGCAGCCCTGGGGGCGGGAGCTCAGATACGCAGTATTTT.

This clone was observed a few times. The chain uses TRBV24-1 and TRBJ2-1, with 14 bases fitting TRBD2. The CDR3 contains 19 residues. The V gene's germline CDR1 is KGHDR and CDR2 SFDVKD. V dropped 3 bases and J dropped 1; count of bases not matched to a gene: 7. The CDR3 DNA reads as TGTGCCACCAGTGATCCGGGACTAGCGGGAGCAGCGTCCTACAATGAGCAGTTCTTC. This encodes CATSDPGLAGAASYNEQFF.

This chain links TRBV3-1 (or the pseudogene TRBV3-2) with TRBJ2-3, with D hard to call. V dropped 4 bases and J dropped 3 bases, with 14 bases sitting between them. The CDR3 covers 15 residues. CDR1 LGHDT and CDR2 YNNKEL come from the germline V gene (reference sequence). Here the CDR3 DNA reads TGTGCCAGCAGCCCCCTGGGCTTGGGGACAGATACGCAGTATTTT. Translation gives CASSPLGLGTDTQYF.

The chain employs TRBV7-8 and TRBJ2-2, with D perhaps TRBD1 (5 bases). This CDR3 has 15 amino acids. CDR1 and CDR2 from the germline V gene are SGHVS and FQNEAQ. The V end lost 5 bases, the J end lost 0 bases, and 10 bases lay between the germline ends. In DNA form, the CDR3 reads TGTGCCAGCAGCGGTCGACAGACGAACACCGGGGAGCTGTTTTTT. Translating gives CASSGRQTNTGELFF.

The DNA of the CDR3 is TGCGCCAGCAGCCAAGCCCCTGGGGTGGGGGCCTCTCACGAGCAGTACTTC. It yields the protein CASSQAPGVGASHEQYF. The V call is TRBV4-1, the J call TRBJ2-7; D may be TRBD1 (6 bases). CDR3 length: 17 amino acids. The V gene lost 1 base and the J gene lost 5 bases, with 21 bases spanning the gap. CDR1 and CDR2 (germline): MGHRA, YSYEKL.

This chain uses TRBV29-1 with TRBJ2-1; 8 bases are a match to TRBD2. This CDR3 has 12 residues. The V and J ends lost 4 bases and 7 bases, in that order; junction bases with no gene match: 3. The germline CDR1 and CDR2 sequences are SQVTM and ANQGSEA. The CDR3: CSVAPGGNEQFF. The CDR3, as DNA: TGCAGCGTTGCCCCGGGAGGGAATGAGCAGTTCTTC.

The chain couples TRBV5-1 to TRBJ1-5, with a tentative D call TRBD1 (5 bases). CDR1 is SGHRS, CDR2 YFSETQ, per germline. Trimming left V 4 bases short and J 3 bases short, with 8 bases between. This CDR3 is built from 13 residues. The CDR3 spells CASSEGPNQPQHF. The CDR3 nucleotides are TGCGCCAGCAGCGAGGGGCCCAATCAGCCCCAGCATTTT.

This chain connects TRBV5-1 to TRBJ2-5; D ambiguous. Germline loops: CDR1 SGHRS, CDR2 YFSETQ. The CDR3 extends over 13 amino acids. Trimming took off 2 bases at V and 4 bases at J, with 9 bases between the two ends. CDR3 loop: CASSFPDGETQYF. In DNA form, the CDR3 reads TGCGCCAGCAGCTTCCCAGATGGAGAGACCCAGTACTTC.

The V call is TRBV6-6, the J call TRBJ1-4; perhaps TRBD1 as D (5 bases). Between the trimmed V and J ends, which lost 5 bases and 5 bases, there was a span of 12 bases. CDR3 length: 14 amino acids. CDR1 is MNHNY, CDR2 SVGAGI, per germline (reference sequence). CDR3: CASSIGAHNEKLFF. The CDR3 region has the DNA TGTGCCAGCAGTATAGGGGCCCACAATGAAAAACTGTTTTTT.

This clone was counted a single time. The CDR3 sequence: CASSPLGHPYNEQFF. In DNA, the CDR3 is TGTGCCAGCAGCCCGCTGGGACACCCCTACAATGAGCAGTTCTTC. V and J are TRBV7-9 and TRBJ2-1; a possible D gene is TRBD1 (6 bases). The V end was cut by 5 bases, the J end by 2 bases, with 13 bases between. Germline V gives CDR1 SEHNR, CDR2 FQNEAQ (reference sequence). The CDR3 spans 15 residues.

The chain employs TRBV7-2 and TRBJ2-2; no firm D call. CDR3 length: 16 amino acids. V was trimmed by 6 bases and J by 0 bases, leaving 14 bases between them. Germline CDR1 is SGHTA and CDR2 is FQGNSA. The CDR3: CASSRRSSANTGELFF. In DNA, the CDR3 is TGTGCCAGCAGTCGCAGATCTTCGGCGAACACCGGGGAGCTGTTTTTT.

CDR3 nucleotides: TGTGCCAGTAGTCCACCACAGGGTGTCGGCAATCAGCCCCAGCATTTT. The encoded protein is CASSPPQGVGNQPQHF. The chain recombines TRBV19 with TRBJ1-5; D might be TRBD1 (6 bases). V was trimmed by 5 bases and J by 2 bases, leaving 16 bases between them. The CDR3 loop spans 16 amino acids. The germline V gene encodes CDR1 LNHDA and CDR2 SQIVND (reference sequence).

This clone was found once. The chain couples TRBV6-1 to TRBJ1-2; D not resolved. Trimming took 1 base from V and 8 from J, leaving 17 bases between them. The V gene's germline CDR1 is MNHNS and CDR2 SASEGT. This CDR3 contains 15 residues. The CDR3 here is CASSEVGSGPRGYTF. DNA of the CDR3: TGTGCCAGCAGTGAAGTAGGAAGCGGTCCGAGGGGCTACACCTTC.

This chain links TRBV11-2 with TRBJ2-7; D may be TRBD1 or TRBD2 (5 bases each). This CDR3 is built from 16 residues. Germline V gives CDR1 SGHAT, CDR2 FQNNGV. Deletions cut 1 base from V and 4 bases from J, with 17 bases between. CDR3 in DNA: TGTGCCAGCAGCTTAGGGTCGGGGCTAGTAAGGTACGAGCAGTACTTC. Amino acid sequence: CASSLGSGLVRYEQYF.